This T cell receptor (beta chain) is from a study of T cell changes during pregnancy in multiple sclerosis. This CDR3 spans 15 amino acids. V dropped 9 bases and J dropped 3 bases, with 18 bases sitting between them. Germline V gene data show CDR1 as MNHNS and CDR2 as SASEGT. The protocol was immunoSEQ multiplex PCR, while the TCRdb copy is restricted to in-frame clones and leaves out a portion. The profile shows 75,000 to 80,000 clones, about 92% of them singletons. This receptor was obtained from a female donor in good health, enrolled as a control in a pregnancy study. Specimen: peripheral blood, collected after pregnancy. The V gene is TRBV6-1, the J gene TRBJ1-5; maybe TRBD1 (5 bases). The CDR3 bases are TGTGCCAGTCATAGGGCCCGGACAAACAATCAGCCCCAGCATTTT. Encoded protein: CASHRARTNNQPQHF.